A selection of T cell receptor beta chains follows, all from one sample in a study of T cells expressing NK-cell markers. TCRdb re-called the 5' RACE reads and catalogs CDR3 proteins one per entry, DNA excluded. This sample's table has about 540,000 distinct CDR3 sequences. Sequenced: blood T cells: a sorted CD56 or NKG2C T cell subset, CD4+ or CD8+ T cells, or bulk PBMC T cells (not recorded which). These TCRs come from a man younger than 35 in good health. CDR3s include the opening cysteine and the closing phenylalanine or tryptophan.

v_call,j_call,cdr3_aa
TRBV15,TRBJ2-7,CATSSDPPGQGSYEQYF
TRBV5-1,TRBJ2-5,CASSILAGGRETQYF
TRBV27,TRBJ2-3,CATGGQGRSTDTQYF
TRBV7-9,TRBJ2-1,CASSLAGTRRNNEQFF
TRBV6-2/TRBV6-3,TRBJ2-7,CASSYVRGGDYEQYF
TRBV12-5,TRBJ2-1,CASGLVSGEQFF
TRBV5-1,TRBJ1-1,CASSARTDQIEAFF
TRBV18,TRBJ2-5,CASSPSRISQETQYF
TRBV5-1,TRBJ2-7,CASSLADQAHEQYF
TRBV20-1,TRBJ1-1,CSAKQGSQAFF
TRBV5-5,TRBJ2-4,CASSTSGTGPNIQYF